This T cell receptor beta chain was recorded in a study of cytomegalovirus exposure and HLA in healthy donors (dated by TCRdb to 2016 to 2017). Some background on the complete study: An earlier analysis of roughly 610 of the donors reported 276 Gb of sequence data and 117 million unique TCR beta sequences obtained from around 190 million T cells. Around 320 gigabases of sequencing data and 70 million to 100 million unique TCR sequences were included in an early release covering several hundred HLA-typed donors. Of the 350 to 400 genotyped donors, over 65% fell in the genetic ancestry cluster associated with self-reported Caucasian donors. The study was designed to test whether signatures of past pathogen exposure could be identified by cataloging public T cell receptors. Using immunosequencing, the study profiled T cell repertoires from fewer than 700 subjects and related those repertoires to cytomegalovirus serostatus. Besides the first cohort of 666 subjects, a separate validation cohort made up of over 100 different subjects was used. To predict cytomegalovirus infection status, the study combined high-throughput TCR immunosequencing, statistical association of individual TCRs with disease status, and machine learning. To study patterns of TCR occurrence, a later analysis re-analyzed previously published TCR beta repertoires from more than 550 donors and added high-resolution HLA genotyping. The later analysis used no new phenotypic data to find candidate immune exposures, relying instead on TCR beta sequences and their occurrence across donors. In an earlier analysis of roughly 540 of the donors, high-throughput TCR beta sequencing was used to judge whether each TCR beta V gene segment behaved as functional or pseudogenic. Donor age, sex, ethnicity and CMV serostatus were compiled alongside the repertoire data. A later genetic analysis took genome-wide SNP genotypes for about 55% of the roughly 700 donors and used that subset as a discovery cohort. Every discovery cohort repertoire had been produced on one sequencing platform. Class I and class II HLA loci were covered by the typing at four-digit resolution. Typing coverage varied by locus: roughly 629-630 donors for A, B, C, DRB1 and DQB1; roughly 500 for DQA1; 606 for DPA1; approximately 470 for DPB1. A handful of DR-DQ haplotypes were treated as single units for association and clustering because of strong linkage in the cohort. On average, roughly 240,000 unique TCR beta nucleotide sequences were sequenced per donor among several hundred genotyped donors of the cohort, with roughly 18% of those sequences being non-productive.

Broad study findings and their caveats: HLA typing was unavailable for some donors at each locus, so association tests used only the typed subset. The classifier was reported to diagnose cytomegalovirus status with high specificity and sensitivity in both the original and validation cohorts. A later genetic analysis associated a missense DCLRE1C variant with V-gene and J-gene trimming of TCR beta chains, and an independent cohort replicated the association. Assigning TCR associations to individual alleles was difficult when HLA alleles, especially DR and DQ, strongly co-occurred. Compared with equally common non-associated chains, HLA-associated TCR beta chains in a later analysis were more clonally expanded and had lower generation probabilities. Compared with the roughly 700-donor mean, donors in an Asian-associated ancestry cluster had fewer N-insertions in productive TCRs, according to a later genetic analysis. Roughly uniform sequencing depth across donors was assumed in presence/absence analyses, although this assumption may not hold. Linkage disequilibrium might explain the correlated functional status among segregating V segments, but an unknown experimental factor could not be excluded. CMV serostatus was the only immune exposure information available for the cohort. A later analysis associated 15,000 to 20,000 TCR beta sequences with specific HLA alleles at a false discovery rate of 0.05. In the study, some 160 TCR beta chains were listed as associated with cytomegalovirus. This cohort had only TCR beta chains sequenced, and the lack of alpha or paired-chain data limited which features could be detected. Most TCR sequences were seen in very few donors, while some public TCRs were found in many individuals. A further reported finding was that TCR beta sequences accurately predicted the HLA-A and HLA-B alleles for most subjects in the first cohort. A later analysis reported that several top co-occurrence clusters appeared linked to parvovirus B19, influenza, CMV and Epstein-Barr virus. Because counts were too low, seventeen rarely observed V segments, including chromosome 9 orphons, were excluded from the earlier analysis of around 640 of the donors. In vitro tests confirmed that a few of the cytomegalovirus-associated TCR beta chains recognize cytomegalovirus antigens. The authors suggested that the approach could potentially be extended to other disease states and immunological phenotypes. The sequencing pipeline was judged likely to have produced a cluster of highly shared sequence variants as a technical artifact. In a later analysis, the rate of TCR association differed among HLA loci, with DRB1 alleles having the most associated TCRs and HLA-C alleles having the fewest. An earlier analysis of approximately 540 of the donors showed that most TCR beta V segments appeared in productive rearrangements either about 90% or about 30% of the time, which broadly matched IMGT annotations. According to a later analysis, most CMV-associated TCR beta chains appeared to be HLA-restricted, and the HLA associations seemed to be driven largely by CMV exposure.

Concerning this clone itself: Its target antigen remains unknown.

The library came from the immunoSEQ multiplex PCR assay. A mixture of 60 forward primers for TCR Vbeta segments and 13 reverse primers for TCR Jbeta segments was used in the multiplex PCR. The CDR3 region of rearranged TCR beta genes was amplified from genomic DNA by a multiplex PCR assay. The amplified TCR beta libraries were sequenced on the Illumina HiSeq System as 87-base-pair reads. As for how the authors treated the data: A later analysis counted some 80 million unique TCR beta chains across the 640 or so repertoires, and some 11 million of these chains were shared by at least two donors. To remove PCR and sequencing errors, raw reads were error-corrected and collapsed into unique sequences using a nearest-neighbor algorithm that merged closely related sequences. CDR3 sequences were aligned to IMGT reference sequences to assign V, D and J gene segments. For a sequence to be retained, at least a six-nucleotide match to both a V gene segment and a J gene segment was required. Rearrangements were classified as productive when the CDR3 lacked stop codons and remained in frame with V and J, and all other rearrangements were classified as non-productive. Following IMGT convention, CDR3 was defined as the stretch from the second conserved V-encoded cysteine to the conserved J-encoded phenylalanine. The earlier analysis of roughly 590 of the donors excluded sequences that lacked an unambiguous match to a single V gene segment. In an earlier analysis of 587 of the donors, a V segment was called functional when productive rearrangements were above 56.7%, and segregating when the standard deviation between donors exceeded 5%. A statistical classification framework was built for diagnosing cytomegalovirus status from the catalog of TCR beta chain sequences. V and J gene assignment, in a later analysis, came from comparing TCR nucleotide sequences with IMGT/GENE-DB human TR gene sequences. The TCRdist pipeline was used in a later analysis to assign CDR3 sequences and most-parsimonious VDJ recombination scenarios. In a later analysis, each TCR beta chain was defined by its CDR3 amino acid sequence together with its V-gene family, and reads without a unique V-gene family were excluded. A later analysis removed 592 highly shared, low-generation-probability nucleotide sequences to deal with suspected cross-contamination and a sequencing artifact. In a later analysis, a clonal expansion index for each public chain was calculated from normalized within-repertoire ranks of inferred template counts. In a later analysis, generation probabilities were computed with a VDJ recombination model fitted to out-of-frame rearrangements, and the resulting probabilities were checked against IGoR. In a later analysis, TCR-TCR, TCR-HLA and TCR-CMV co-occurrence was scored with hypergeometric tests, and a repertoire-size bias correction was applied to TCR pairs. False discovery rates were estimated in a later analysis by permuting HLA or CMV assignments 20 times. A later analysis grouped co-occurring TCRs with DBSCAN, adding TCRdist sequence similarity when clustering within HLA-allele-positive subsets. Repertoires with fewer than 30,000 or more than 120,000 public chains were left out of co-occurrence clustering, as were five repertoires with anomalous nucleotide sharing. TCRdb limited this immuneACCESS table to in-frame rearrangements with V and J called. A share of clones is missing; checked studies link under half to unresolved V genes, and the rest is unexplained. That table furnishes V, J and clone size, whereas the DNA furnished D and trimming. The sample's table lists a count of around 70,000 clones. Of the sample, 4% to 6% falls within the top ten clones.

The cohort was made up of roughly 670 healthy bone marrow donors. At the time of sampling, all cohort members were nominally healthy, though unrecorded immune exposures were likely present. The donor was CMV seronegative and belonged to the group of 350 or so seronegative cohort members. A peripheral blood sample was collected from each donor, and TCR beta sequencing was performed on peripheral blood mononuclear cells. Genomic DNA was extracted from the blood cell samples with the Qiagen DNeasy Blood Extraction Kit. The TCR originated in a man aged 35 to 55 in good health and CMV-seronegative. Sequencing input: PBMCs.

The CDR3 reads as follows: CASSLTAATTDTQYF. The sequenced DNA is TGTGCCAGCAGCTTAACGGCGGCAACCACAGATACGCAGTATTTT. The rearranged chain carries TRBV7-2 and TRBJ2-3; the D gene lacks a confident call. Measured from the cysteine to the phenylalanine, the CDR3 is 15 residues long. The DNA shown is the 45-base CDR3, in frame from base 1. CDR1 and CDR2, per the germline V gene, are SGHTA and FQGNSA. V lost 2 bases and J lost 2 bases; the stretch between them is 11 bases long.